This T cell receptor (beta chain) was observed in a study of CD8 T cells in ankylosing spondylitis (dated by TCRdb to about 2017). Regarding the research as a whole: The study profiled T cell receptor beta repertoires in healthy donors and ankylosing spondylitis patients to find disease-linked TCR variants. The full study cohort was made up of 25 ankylosing spondylitis patients and roughly 98 healthy donors. Peripheral blood was sampled, and synovial fluid was additionally collected from ankylosing spondylitis patients.

This clonotype was detected only a few times. The antigen this receptor binds is unknown. No much larger clone is present one base from it, and per-base qualities are unavailable. Trimming takes 2 bases off V and 3 bases off J; junction bases not matched to a gene: 4. Taken from cysteine to phenylalanine, the CDR3 has 14 residues. CDR3 DNA only is kept here, 42 bases in frame from base 1. Taken from the germline V gene, the CDR1 and CDR2 loops are SGHRS and YFSETQ. What the authors observed across the whole study: A CD8+ phenotype was shown by the disease-linked clones, which were found at relatively low frequencies in peripheral blood. Some motif variants were previously reported in synovial fluid and blood of reactive arthritis patients, suggesting common disease-initiation mechanisms. The disease-linked clones were reported as significantly enriched in matched synovial fluid samples from ankylosing spondylitis patients. Blood from ankylosing spondylitis patients appeared to be characterized by a TCR beta motif made up of seven or eight highly homologous amino acid variants.

Sequencing used an Illumina HiSeq 2500. Quantitative 5'-RACE with molecular barcodes was used to prepare TCR beta libraries. The original pipeline was this. Disease-linked TCR variants were identified with a new computational method built on a probabilistic model of VDJ rearrangement. TCRdb handled the public reads itself, with Q25 trimming in fastp and clone calling in MiXCR, and kept productive beta chains. Merged by CDR3 protein, the rows form single entries marked with the most common genes and DNA. TCRdb's processing, not the study's, gives the V and J calls here. Within this sample are 350,000 or so distinct CDR3 sequences, with around a tenth of them counted one time only. Roughly 9.2% of the sample goes to the ten largest clones.

The rearranged segments are TRBV5-1 and TRBJ2-5; 7 bases in between match TRBD1. This clonotype was sampled from a female donor with ankylosing spondylitis or in good health (not recorded which). The sample was blood, either unsorted or a sorted T cell fraction (not recorded which). In nucleotide form, the sequence is TGCGCCAGCAGCTTCACAGGGGAAGAAGAGACCCAGTACTTC. The encoded protein is CASSFTGEEETQYF.